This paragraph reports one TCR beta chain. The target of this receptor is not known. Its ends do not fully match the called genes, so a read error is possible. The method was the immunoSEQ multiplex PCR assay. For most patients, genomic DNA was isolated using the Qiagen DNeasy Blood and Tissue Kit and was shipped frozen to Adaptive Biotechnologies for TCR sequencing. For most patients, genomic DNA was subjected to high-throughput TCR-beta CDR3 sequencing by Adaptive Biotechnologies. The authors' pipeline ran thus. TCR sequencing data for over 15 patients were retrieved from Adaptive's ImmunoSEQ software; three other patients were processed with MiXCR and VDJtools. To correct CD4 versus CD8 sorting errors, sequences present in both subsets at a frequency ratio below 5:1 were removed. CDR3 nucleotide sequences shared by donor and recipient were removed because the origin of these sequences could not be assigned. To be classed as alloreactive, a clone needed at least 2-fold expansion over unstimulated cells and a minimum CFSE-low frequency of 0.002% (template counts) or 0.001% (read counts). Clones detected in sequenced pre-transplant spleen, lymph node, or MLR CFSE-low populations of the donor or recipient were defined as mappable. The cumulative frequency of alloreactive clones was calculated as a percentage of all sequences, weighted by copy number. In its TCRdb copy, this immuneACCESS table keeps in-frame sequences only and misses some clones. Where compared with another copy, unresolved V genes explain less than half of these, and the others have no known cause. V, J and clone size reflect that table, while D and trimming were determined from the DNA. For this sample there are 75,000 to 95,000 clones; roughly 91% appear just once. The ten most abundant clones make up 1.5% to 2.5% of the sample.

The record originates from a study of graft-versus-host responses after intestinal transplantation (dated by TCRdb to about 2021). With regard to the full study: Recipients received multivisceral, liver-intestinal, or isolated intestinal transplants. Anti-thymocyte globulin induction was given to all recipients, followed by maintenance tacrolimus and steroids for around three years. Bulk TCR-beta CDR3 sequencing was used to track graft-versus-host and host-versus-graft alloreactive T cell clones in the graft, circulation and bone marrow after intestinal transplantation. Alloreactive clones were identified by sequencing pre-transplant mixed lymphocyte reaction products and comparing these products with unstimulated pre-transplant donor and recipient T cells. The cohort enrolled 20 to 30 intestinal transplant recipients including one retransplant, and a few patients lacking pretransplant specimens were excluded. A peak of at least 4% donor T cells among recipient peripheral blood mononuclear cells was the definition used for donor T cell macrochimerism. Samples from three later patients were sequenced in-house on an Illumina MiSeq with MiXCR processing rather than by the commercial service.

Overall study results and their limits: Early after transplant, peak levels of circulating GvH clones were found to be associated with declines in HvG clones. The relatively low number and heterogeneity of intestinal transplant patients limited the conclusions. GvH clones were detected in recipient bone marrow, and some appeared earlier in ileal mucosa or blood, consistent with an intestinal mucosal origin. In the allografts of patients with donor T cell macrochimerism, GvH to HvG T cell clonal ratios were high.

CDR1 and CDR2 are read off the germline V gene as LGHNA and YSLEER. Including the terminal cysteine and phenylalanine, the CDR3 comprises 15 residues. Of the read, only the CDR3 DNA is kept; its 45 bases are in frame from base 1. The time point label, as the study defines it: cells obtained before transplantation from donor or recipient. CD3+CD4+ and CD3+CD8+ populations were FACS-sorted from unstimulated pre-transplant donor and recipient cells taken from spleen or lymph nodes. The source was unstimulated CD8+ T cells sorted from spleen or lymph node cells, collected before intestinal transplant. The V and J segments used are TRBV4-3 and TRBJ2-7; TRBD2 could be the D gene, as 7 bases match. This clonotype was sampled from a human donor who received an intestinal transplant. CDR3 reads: CASSQDRLGGGGLDF. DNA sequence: TGCGCCAGCAGCCAAGATCGGCTCGGGGGCGGGGGTTTGGACTTC.